This is a list of T cell receptor beta chains from one sample in a study of T cell responses to AZD1222 COVID-19 vaccine. Only in-frame clones appear in the TCRdb table, and some are missing; sequencing was by immunoSEQ multiplex PCR. The sample has about 100,000 clones, around 90% seen once; the top ten hold over 1.5%. Sequenced here: peripheral blood, sampled on day 0 of AZD1222 vaccination. Receptors originate from an adult in good health. Each CDR3 is given with its conserved first and last residue. The order of the fields is V gene, J gene, CDR3 protein.

V gene: TRBV15
J gene: TRBJ1-4
CDR3 protein: CATSEQPVATNEKLFF

V gene: TRBV18
J gene: TRBJ2-3
CDR3 protein: CASSPQADTQYF

V gene: TRBV5-4
J gene: TRBJ1-1
CDR3 protein: CASSLEEINTEAFF

V gene: TRBV28
J gene: TRBJ1-2
CDR3 protein: CASSLEVKDGYTF

V gene: TRBV19
J gene: TRBJ1-5
CDR3 protein: CASRLKGDQPQHF

V gene: TRBV28
J gene: TRBJ1-4
CDR3 protein: CASSFRQGRGEKLFF

V gene: TRBV19
J gene: TRBJ2-2
CDR3 protein: CASTQPGQGASGELFF

V gene: TRBV2
J gene: TRBJ2-5
CDR3 protein: CASLEETQYF

V gene: TRBV27
J gene: TRBJ2-1
CDR3 protein: CASSRGLDNEQFF

V gene: TRBV7-2
J gene: TRBJ2-7
CDR3 protein: CASSLGGQASYEQYF

V gene: TRBV27
J gene: TRBJ1-2
CDR3 protein: CASSLQAEGSYGYTF

V gene: TRBV30
J gene: TRBJ2-3
CDR3 protein: CAWSPSAADTQYF

V gene: TRBV30
J gene: TRBJ2-5
CDR3 protein: CAWSEGSGQETQYF

V gene: TRBV9
J gene: TRBJ2-3
CDR3 protein: CASSVDPGGSTDTQYF

V gene: TRBV28
J gene: TRBJ2-1
CDR3 protein: CASSSPMGKIASYEQFF

V gene: TRBV6-5
J gene: TRBJ1-1
CDR3 protein: CASCESGWNTEAFF

V gene: TRBV7-2
J gene: TRBJ1-4
CDR3 protein: CASSLALGLANEKLFF

V gene: TRBV5-6
J gene: TRBJ1-3
CDR3 protein: CASSLDLRTGVGNTIYF

V gene: TRBV18
J gene: TRBJ2-7
CDR3 protein: CASSPAAGVHEQYF

V gene: TRBV19
J gene: TRBJ2-7
CDR3 protein: CASRDRGTHEQYF

V gene: TRBV7-2
J gene: TRBJ2-5
CDR3 protein: CASSPQASGKETQYF

V gene: TRBV5-4
J gene: TRBJ1-1
CDR3 protein: CASSPTGGRVTEAFF

V gene: TRBV9
J gene: TRBJ2-2
CDR3 protein: CASSPRLAGGSGELFF

V gene: TRBV10-2
J gene: TRBJ1-2
CDR3 protein: CASSGGTDYGYTF

V gene: TRBV7-9
J gene: TRBJ2-5
CDR3 protein: CASSLAIGVQETQYF